The 4 T cell receptor beta chains presented below share a single source sample, sequenced in a study of T cell repertoires in cytomegalovirus infection. TCRdb used MiXCR to reprocess the reads, holding one entry per CDR3 protein. The repertoire holds 740,000 or so distinct CDR3 sequences, with approximately 34% as singletons. What was sequenced was PBMCs. The receptors shown here come from a human donor in good health (CMV status not recorded). Some clones in this sample may be carry-over from other donors' samples.

This clonotype has only a few counts. The chain has TRBV28 and TRBJ2-7; 13 bases agree with TRBD2. The V segment lost 6 bases and the J segment 5 bases; nucleotides outside the gene matches: 7. This CDR3 comprises 15 residues. CDR1 is MDHEN and CDR2 is SYDVKM in the germline V gene. CDR3: CASSTWTSGSNEQYF. CDR3 sequence (DNA): TGTGCCAGCAGCACCTGGACTAGCGGGAGCAACGAGCAGTACTTC.

This chain connects TRBV6-2 or TRBV6-3 to TRBJ1-2; TRBD1 matches at 8 bases. Germline values: CDR1 MNHEY, CDR2 SVGEGT. This CDR3 comprises 15 residues. V was pared by 2 bases and J by 8 bases, with 10 bases of the junction left unmatched. CDR3 in DNA: TGTGCCAGCAGTTACACGACCCGGACAGGGAGAGGCTACACCTTC. Its protein is CASSYTTRTGRGYTF.

CDR3 in amino acids: CASSYYEALEAFF. Here the CDR3 DNA reads TGTGCCAGCAGCTACTATGAGGCCCTTGAAGCTTTCTTT. This rearrangement joins TRBV7-3 to TRBJ1-1; D is uncertain. CDR3 length: 13 amino acids. The V and J ends lost 4 bases and 7 bases respectively, with 13 bases between them. CDR1 SGHTA and CDR2 FQGTGA come from the germline V gene.

The chain recombines TRBV7-3 with TRBJ2-2; possibly TRBD1 for D (5 bases). The germline V gene has CDR1 SGHTA and CDR2 FQGTGA. Trimming took 1 base from V and 1 from J, leaving 7 bases between them. CDR3 size: 15 residues. For the CDR3, the DNA is TGTGCCAGCAGCTTAAAAGGGGTGAACACCGGGGAGCTGTTTTTT. Residues: CASSLKGVNTGELFF.